The source of this TCR beta chain is a study of blood T cell repertoires in COVID-19. V lost 4 bases, J lost 6 bases, and 7 bases stayed unmatched. The CDR3 runs 15 residues. Germline V CDR1 and CDR2: SGHTA, FQGTGA. Profiling relied on immunoSEQ multiplex PCR, and the TCRdb table lists in-frame clones only, not all of them. The profile shows 250,000 to 350,000 clones, 88% of them singletons. The V call is TRBV7-3, the J call TRBJ2-5, with 11 positions matching TRBD1. Sequencing used PBMCs or T cells enriched from blood (not recorded which). This receptor was taken from a woman aged 60 to 75 in a cohort exposed to, infected with or recovered from COVID-19 (not recorded which). This CDR3 reads CASSSGTGGVKTQYF. The CDR3 DNA follows: TGTGCCAGCAGCTCCGGGACAGGGGGGGTAAAGACCCAGTACTTC.